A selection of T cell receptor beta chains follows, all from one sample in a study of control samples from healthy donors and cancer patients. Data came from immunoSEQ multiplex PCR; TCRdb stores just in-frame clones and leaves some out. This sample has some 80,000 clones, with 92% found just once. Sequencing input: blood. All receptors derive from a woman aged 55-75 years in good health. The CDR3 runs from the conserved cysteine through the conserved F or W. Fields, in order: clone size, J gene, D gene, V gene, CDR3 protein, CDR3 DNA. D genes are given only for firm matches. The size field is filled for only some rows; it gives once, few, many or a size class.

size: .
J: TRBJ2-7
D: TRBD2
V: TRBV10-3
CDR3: CASLGTSGGEQYF
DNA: TGTGCCTCCCTCGGAACTAGCGGAGGCGAGCAGTACTTC

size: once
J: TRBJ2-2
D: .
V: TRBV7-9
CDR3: CASSFGTGELFF
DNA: TGTGCCAGCAGCTTTGGCACCGGGGAGCTGTTTTTT

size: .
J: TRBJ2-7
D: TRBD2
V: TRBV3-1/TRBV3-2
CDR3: CASSRGLANTYEQYF
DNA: TGTGCCAGCAGCCGAGGACTAGCGAATACCTACGAGCAGTACTTC

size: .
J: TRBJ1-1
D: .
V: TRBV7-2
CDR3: CASSPFGINTEAFF
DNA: TGTGCCAGCAGCCCTTTTGGTATTAACACTGAAGCTTTCTTT

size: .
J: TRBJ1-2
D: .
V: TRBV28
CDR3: CASSLSYRDAPNYTF
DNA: TGTGCCAGCAGTTTATCATACCGGGACGCCCCTAACTACACCTTC

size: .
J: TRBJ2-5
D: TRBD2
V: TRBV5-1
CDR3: CASSSDGTPGGETQYF
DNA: TGCGCCAGCAGTTCCGACGGGACTCCGGGGGGAGAGACCCAGTACTTC

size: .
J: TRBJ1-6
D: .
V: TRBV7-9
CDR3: CASSPGPDSPLHF
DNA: TGTGCCAGCAGCCCAGGTCCTGATTCACCCCTCCACTTT

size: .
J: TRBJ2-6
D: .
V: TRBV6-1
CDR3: CASSEGAGANVLTF
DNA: TGTGCCAGCAGTGAGGGGGCTGGGGCCAACGTCCTGACTTTC

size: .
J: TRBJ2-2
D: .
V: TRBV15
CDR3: CATSKRSSGVPTNTGELFF
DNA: TGTGCCACCAGCAAACGGAGTAGCGGAGTACCGACGAACACCGGGGAGCTGTTTTTT

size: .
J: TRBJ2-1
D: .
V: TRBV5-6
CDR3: CASSLESSGLPDEQFF
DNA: TGTGCCAGCAGCTTGGAGTCCAGCGGCCTTCCCGATGAGCAGTTCTTC

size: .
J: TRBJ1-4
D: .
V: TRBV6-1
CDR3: CASSEARGAANEKLFF
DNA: TGTGCCAGCAGTGAAGCACGAGGGGCCGCCAATGAAAAACTGTTTTTT

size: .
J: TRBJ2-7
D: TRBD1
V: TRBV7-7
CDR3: CASSLVDRAREQYF
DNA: TGTGCTAGCAGCTTAGTGGACAGGGCACGGGAGCAGTACTTC

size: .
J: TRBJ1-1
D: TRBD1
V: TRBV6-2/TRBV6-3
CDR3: CASSFVDRVTEAFF
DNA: TGTGCCAGCAGTTTCGTGGACAGGGTCACTGAAGCTTTCTTT

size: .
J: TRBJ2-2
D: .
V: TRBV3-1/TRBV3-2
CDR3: CASKGDPGTGELFF
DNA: TGTGCCAGTAAGGGAGACCCAGGGACCGGGGAGCTGTTTTTT

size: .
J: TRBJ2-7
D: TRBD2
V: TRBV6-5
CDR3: CASTTSGRSSYEQYF
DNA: TGTGCCAGCACAACTAGCGGGAGATCTTCCTACGAGCAGTACTTC

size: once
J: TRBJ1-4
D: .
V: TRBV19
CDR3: CASSSAATNEKLFF
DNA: TGTGCCAGTAGTTCAGCAGCAACTAATGAAAAACTGTTTTTT

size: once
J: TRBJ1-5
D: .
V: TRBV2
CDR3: CASRPALGSNQPQHF
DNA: TGTGCCAGCCGTCCGGCACTCGGATCTAATCAGCCCCAGCATTTT

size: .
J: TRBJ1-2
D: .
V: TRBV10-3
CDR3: CAISGVGQGRDGYTF
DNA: TGTGCCATCAGTGGGGTGGGGCAGGGAAGGGATGGCTACACCTTC

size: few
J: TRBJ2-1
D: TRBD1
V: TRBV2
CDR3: CASSRDRGLGEQFF
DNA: TGTGCCAGCAGCCGGGACAGGGGGCTAGGGGAGCAGTTCTTC

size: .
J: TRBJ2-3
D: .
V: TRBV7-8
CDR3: CASSRPSGTDTQYF
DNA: TGTGCCAGCAGCAGACCCTCAGGCACAGATACGCAGTATTTT

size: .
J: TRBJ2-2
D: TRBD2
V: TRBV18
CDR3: CASSSGVHGNTGELFF
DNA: TGTGCCAGCTCCAGCGGGGTCCATGGGAACACCGGGGAGCTGTTTTTT

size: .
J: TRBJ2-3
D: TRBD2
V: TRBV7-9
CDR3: CASSSVAGGNTDTQYF
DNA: TGTGCCAGCAGCTCCGTAGCGGGAGGGAATACAGATACGCAGTATTTT

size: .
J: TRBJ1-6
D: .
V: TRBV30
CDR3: CAWNFVVWSPLHF
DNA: TGTGCCTGGAATTTTGTCGTTTGGTCACCCCTCCACTTT

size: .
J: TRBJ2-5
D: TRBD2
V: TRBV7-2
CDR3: CASSLGGGSGTGETQYF
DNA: TGTGCCAGCAGCTTAGGCGGCGGAAGCGGGACTGGTGAGACCCAGTACTTC

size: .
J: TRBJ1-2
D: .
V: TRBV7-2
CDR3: CASSPTGSGGYTF
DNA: TGTGCCAGCAGCCCAACAGGGAGCGGTGGCTACACCTTC

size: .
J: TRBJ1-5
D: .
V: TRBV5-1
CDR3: CASSQGTNNQPQHF
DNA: TGCGCCAGCAGCCAAGGGACAAATAATCAGCCCCAGCATTTT

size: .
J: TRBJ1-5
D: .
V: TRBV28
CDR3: CASSLPGGNQPQHF
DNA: TGTGCCAGCAGTTTACCAGGGGGCAATCAGCCCCAGCATTTT

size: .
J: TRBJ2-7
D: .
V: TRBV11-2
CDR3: CASSLGGFLEQYF
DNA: TGTGCCAGCAGCTTAGGGGGCTTCTTAGAGCAGTACTTC

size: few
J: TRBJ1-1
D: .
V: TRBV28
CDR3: CASTGGSTEAFF
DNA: TGTGCCAGCACGGGGGGGAGCACTGAAGCTTTCTTT

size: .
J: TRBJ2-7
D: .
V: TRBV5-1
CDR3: CASSLGGGEGYEQYF
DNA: TGCGCCAGCAGCTTGGGTGGCGGCGAGGGCTACGAGCAGTACTTC

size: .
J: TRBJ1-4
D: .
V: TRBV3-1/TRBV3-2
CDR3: CASSWRINEKLFF
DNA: TGTGCCAGCAGCTGGAGAATTAATGAAAAACTGTTTTTT

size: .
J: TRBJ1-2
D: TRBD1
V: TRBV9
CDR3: CASSALTGAHGGYTF
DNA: TGTGCCAGCAGCGCTCTAACAGGGGCCCACGGTGGCTACACCTTC

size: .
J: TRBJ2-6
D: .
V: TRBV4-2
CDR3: CASSRRGPGANVLTF
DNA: TGTGCCAGCAGCCGTCGGGGGCCTGGGGCCAACGTCCTGACTTTC

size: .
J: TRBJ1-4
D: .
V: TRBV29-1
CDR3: CSVEEQPNEKLFF
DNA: TGCAGCGTTGAGGAACAGCCTAATGAAAAACTGTTTTTT

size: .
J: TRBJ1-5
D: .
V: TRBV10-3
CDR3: CAISESPGRAVQPQHF
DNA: TGTGCCATCAGTGAATCCCCCGGCAGGGCCGTGCAGCCCCAGCATTTT

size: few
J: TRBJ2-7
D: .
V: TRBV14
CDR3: CASSQGARSVVQYF
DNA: TGTGCCAGCAGCCAAGGGGCACGCTCGGTCGTGCAGTACTTC

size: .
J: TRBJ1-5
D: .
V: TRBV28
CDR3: CASTWDSNQPQHF
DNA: TGTGCCAGCACCTGGGACAGCAATCAGCCCCAGCATTTT

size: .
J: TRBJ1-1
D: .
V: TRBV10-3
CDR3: CAISSPTSTEAFF
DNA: TGTGCCATCAGCAGCCCGACGAGTACTGAAGCTTTCTTT

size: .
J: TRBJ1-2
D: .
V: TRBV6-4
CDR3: CASSSPGGTGGYTF
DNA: TGTGCCAGCAGCTCACCTGGTGGGACGGGTGGCTACACCTTC

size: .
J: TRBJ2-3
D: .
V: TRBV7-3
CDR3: CASSQTGRTDTQYF
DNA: TGTGCCAGCAGCCAAACCGGACGCACAGATACGCAGTATTTT

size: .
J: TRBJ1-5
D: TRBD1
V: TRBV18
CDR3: CASSPGQGRQPQHF
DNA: TGTGCCAGCTCACCCGGACAGGGGAGGCAGCCCCAGCATTTT

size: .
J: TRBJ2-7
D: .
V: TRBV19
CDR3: CASRMRQGNYEQYF
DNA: TGTGCCAGTAGAATGCGTCAGGGAAACTACGAGCAGTACTTC

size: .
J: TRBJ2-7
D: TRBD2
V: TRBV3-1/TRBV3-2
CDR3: CASSPRAGSSYEQYF
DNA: TGTGCCAGCAGCCCCCGAGCGGGGAGCTCCTACGAGCAGTACTTC

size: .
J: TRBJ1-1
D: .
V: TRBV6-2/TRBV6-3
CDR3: CASSYLTLNTEAFF
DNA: TGTGCCAGCAGTTACCTGACTTTAAACACTGAAGCTTTCTTT

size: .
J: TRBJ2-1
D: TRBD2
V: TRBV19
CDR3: CASSIVAGVGSEQFF
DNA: TGTGCCAGTAGTATAGTAGCGGGGGTGGGTAGTGAGCAGTTCTTC

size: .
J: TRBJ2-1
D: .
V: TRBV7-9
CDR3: CASTVLGNEQFF
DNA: TGTGCCAGCACCGTCCTAGGTAATGAGCAGTTCTTC

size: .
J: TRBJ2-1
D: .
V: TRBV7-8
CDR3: CASSLADRWSNEQFF
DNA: TGTGCCAGCAGCTTAGCGGATAGATGGAGCAATGAGCAGTTCTTC

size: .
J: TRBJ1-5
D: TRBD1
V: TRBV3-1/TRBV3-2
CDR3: CASSFGQGHQPQHF
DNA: TGTGCCAGCAGCTTTGGACAGGGCCATCAGCCCCAACATTTT

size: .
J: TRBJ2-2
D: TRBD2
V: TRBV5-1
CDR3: CASSKTSGRANTGELFF
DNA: TGCGCCAGCAGCAAGACTAGCGGGAGGGCGAACACCGGGGAGCTGTTTTTT

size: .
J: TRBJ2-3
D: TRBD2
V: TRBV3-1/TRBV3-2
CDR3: CASSQIGLAGERDTQYF
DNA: TGTGCCAGCAGCCAAATAGGACTAGCGGGAGAACGAGATACGCAGTATTTT

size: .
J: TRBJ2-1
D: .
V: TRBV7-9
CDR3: CASSLTFDNEQFF
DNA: TGTGCCAGCAGCTTAACTTTTGACAATGAGCAGTTCTTC

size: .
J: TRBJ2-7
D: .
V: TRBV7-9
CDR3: CAVDSGSYEQYF
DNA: TGTGCCGTCGATTCGGGATCCTACGAGCAGTACTTC

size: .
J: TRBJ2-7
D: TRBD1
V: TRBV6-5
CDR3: CATRQGIHEQYF
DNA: TGTGCCACCCGACAGGGGATCCACGAGCAGTACTTC

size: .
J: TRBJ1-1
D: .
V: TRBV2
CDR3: CASSGHAEAFF
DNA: TGTGCCAGCAGTGGACATGCTGAAGCTTTCTTT